Sequencing of this T cell receptor (beta chain) was carried out in a study of blood T cells in healthy people across ages. A sample-barcoded 5' primer and a J-beta primer mix were used in a second PCR of about 7 to 11 cycles. TCRdb analysed the 5' RACE reads with MiXCR anew, one entry per CDR3 protein. The sample carries about 760,000 distinct CDR3 sequences, about 25% recorded once. This CDR3 region has 13 residues. In germline, CDR1 is MDHEN, CDR2 SYDVKM. At least 5.5 micrograms of total RNA were extracted per sample. The sample was also reused in another study, on T cells of mothers and their children.

Sequencing was done on a sample of blood. This chain uses TRBV28 with TRBJ2-5, with D possibly matching TRBD2 (5 bases). The J call is doubtful: the DNA matches TRBJ2-7 better. This TCR was recovered from a boy younger than 18 in good health. CDR3 DNA: TGTGCCAGCGGCTGTAGCGTCGATTACGAGCAGTACTTC. Encoded protein: CASGCSVDYEQYF.